One and the same sample provided the 28 T cell receptor beta chains below, sequenced in a study of glioma-infiltrating T cells after dendritic cell vaccination. Profiling relied on immunoSEQ multiplex PCR, and the TCRdb table lists in-frame clones only, not all of them. The table lists more than 85,000 clones, over 75% of them singletons, with roughly 2.9% in the top ten. Material: blood, obtained before dendritic cell vaccination. These receptors were taken from a human donor with glioblastoma.

V is TRBV30 and J is TRBJ2-1; 8 bases are a match to TRBD2. Germline V gene data show CDR1 as GTSNPN and CDR2 as SVGIG (reference sequence). V lost 7 bases and J lost 3; bases outside the gene matches: 5. CDR3 length: 13 residues. The chain's CDR3 is CAYSGGYYNEQFF. CDR3 DNA sequence: TGTGCCTACAGCGGGGGTTACTACAATGAGCAGTTCTTC. Filled out from reference TRBV30 and TRBJ2-1, the complete variable domain reads SQTIHQWPATLVQPVGSPLSLECTVEGTSNPNLYWYRQAAGRGLQLLFYSVGIGQISSEVPQNLSASRPQDRQFILSSKKLLLSDSGFYLCAYSGGYYNEQFFGPGTRLTVL.

The chain has TRBV19 and TRBJ2-1; 12 nucleotides match TRBD2. The CDR3 is made up of 17 amino acids. Germline CDR1 reads LNHDA; CDR2 reads SQIVND (reference sequence). The trim removed 7 bases at V and 4 bases at J, leaving 11 bases unmatched. The CDR3 spells CASTETSGGGMYNEQFF. CDR3 sequence (DNA): TGTGCCAGTACCGAGACTAGCGGGGGAGGAATGTACAATGAGCAGTTCTTC.

The table lists this clone with a count of one. The chain is built from TRBV9 and TRBJ1-4; possibly TRBD1 for D (6 bases). The CDR3 runs 14 residues. V lost 4 bases to trimming and J lost 8 bases, with 15 bases between them. The germline V gene has CDR1 SGDLS and CDR2 YYNGEE. For the CDR3, the DNA is TGTGCCAGCAGCATATCAGGGGTGCGGGAAAAACTGTTTTTT. Translating gives CASSISGVREKLFF.

J is TRBJ2-7 and V is TRBV5-6; TRBD1 is a possible D gene (5 bases). V dropped 0 bases and J dropped 2 bases, with 9 bases sitting between them. Germline CDR1 reads SGHDT; CDR2 reads YYEEEE. CDR3 length equals 14 residues. The CDR3 bases are TGTGCCAGCAGCTTGGATCGGACAACCTACGAGCAGTACTTC. Translated: CASSLDRTTYEQYF.

This chain connects TRBV30 to TRBJ1-3; 8 bases match TRBD1. Trimming cost V 1 base and J 2 bases; bases outside gene matches: 4. CDR1 and CDR2 from the germline V gene are GTSNPN and SVGIG (reference sequence). The CDR3 sequence is 15 residues long. In DNA, the CDR3 is TGTGCCTGGAGTGGAGGACAGGGCCCTGGAAACACCATATATTTT. As protein: CAWSGGQGPGNTIYF.

The chain carries TRBV19 and TRBJ2-5, with D possibly TRBD2 on 6 matching bases. V dropped 3 bases and J dropped 5 bases, with 10 bases sitting between them. The CDR3 loop spans 13 amino acids. Germline assignment: CDR1 LNHDA and CDR2 SQIVND (reference sequence). The CDR3 DNA reads as TGTGCCAGTAGTATGGGGGGATTTGAGACCCAGTACTTC. This gives the protein CASSMGGFETQYF. The full variable domain, completed using reference TRBV19 and TRBJ2-5, is DGGITQSPKYLFRKEGQNVTLSCEQNLNHDAMYWYRQDPGQGLRLIYYSQIVNDFQKGDIAEGYSVSREKKESFPLTVTSAQKNPTAFYLCASSMGGFETQYFGPGTRLLVL.

The chain recombines TRBV7-2 with TRBJ1-2, with D perhaps TRBD1 (5 bases). Deletions cut 9 bases from V and 3 bases from J, with 11 bases between. The germline V gene has CDR1 SGHTA and CDR2 FQGNSA. CDR3 length: 12 residues. The CDR3 coding sequence is TGTGCCAGTTACGGGGGAGACTATGGCTACACCTTC. This sequence encodes CASYGGDYGYTF.

This sequence joins TRBV12-5 and TRBJ1-2, with D possibly matching TRBD1 (5 bases). The germline V and J ends were trimmed by 0 bases and 13 bases, with 9 bases remaining between them. The CDR3 is 11 amino acids. Germline V gene lookup returns CDR1 LGHNT and CDR2 FRNRAP. CDR3 residues: CASGLVWDSTF. As DNA, the CDR3 is TGTGCTAGTGGTTTGGTATGGGACTCCACCTTC.

The chain couples TRBV5-1 to TRBJ2-1; 10 bases line up with TRBD2. The CDR3 length is 17 residues. Germline V gene data show CDR1 as SGHRS and CDR2 as YFSETQ. V shed 3 bases and J 3 bases; nucleotides not matched to a gene: 9. CDR3 sequence reads: CASSSAVLAGVYNEQFF. The CDR3, as DNA: TGCGCCAGCAGCTCCGCGGTCCTAGCGGGGGTCTACAATGAGCAGTTCTTC.

The chain carries TRBV7-9 and TRBJ2-2, with D possibly being TRBD1 (6 bases). This CDR3 has 15 residues. The V end lost 5 bases, the J end lost 2 bases, and 12 bases lay between the germline ends. Germline V gene lookup returns CDR1 SEHNR and CDR2 FQNEAQ (reference sequence). CDR3 sequence (DNA): TGTGCCAGCAGCGTCGGACAGCTTAACACCGGGGAGCTGTTTTTT. Amino acids: CASSVGQLNTGELFF.

This clone has just a few counts. The chain links TRBV5-4 to TRBJ2-7, with TRBD1 matching 12 bases. Germline V gives CDR1 SGHNT, CDR2 YYREEE (reference sequence). CDR3 length equals 15 residues. V lost 2 bases to trimming and J lost 9 bases; unmatched junction nucleotides: 9. CDR3 nucleotides: TGTGCCAGCAGCTTCACCGGGACAGGGGGCGCCGGGCAGTACTTC. This gives the protein CASSFTGTGGAGQYF. Looking up the rest from reference TRBV5-4 and TRBJ2-7 gives the full variable domain: ETGVTQSPTHLIKTRGQQVTLRCSSQSGHNTVSWYQQALGQGPQFIFQYYREEENGRGNFPPRFSGLQFPNYSSELNVNALELDDSALYLCASSFTGTGGAGQYFGPGTRLTVT.

This sequence joins TRBV18 and TRBJ2-7; TRBD1 matches 8 bases. Trimming took 1 base from V and 3 from J; bases not matched to a gene: 23. CDR3 length: 21 residues. Per the germline V gene, CDR1 is KGHSH and CDR2 is LQKENI. Written as DNA, the CDR3 is TGTGCCAGCTCACCACGGCGTGGAAAGGCGCCCGTCGGACAGGGTCTCTACGAGCAGTACTTC. Its protein is CASSPRRGKAPVGQGLYEQYF.

The rearrangement joins TRBV6-5 to TRBJ2-1; a possible D gene is TRBD2 (6 bases). This CDR3 spans 16 amino acids. Between the trimmed V and J ends, which lost 2 bases and 2 bases, there was a span of 13 bases. Per germline, CDR1 MNHEY and CDR2 SVGAGI. DNA for the CDR3: TGTGCCAGCAGTTACGGGGGGAAAGGGACCTACAATGAGCAGTTCTTC. This translates into CASSYGGKGTYNEQFF.

The rearrangement joins TRBV5-1 to TRBJ2-1, with 10 bases that match TRBD2. Germline CDR1 and CDR2: SGHRS and YFSETQ. The CDR3 sequence is 14 residues long. The V gene end was trimmed by 4 bases and the J gene end by 9 bases; junction bases not matched to a gene: 7. The CDR3 coding sequence is TGCGCCAGCAGCCCGCTAGCGGGAGTGGTTGAGCAGTTCTTC. Translation gives CASSPLAGVVEQFF.

The chain combines TRBV9 with TRBJ2-7; TRBD2 agrees at 9 bases. Per the germline V gene, CDR1 is SGDLS and CDR2 is YYNGEE. After removal of 0 bases from V and 6 bases from J, the junction contained 7 bases not matched to a gene. This CDR3 spans 15 amino acids. The CDR3 loop is CASSVGGSGSSEQYF. The CDR3, as DNA: TGTGCCAGCAGCGTAGGGGGTAGCGGGAGCTCCGAGCAGTACTTC.

This chain connects TRBV19 to TRBJ1-2; perhaps TRBD1 as D (6 bases). The germline gives CDR1 LNHDA, CDR2 SQIVND (reference sequence). V lost 7 bases, J lost 0 bases, and 15 bases lay in between. The CDR3 is 15 amino acids. CDR3 sequence: CASIPLGQPNYGYTF. CDR3 bases: TGTGCCAGTATCCCCCTCGGACAGCCTAACTATGGCTACACCTTC.

This chain uses TRBV14 with TRBJ1-1; a possible D gene is TRBD1 (6 bases). V was pared by 1 base and J by 5 bases, with 17 bases between. This CDR3 is 16 amino acids long. Per germline, CDR1 SGHDN and CDR2 FVKESK. The CDR3 bases are TGTGCCAGCAGCCAAGTCGGGGGGCTGCGTGGTACTGAAGCTTTCTTT. Its protein product is CASSQVGGLRGTEAFF.

J is TRBJ1-5 and V is TRBV2, with 8 bases matching TRBD1. There are 17 residues in the CDR3. Germline values: CDR1 SNHLY, CDR2 FYNNEI. Losses at the gene ends were 5 bases for V and 1 base for J; bases not matched to a gene: 10. Here the CDR3 DNA reads TGTGCCAGCAGTCGGGACAGGAGTCCAGGGAGCAATCAGCCCCAGCATTTT. It is translated as CASSRDRSPGSNQPQHF. Variable domain in full (rest from reference TRBV2 and TRBJ1-5): EPEVTQTPSHQVTQMGQEVILRCVPISNHLYFYWYRQILGQKVEFLVSFYNNEISEKSEIFDDQFSVERPDGSNFTLKIRSTKLEDSAMYFCASSRDRSPGSNQPQHFGDGTRLSIL.

This clone was detected once. The chain has TRBV9 and TRBJ2-1; D is possibly TRBD2 (6 bases). Per the germline V gene, CDR1 is SGDLS and CDR2 is YYNGEE. This CDR3 contains 17 residues. Deletions cut 4 bases from V and 2 bases from J, with 19 bases between. The CDR3 is CASSLRGIVQAYNEQFF. The CDR3, as DNA: TGTGCCAGCAGCCTGCGGGGAATAGTACAGGCCTACAATGAGCAGTTCTTC.

The chain has TRBV4-1 and TRBJ2-3; D might be TRBD2 (5 bases). In germline, CDR1 is MGHRA, CDR2 YSYEKL. The length of the CDR3 is 16 residues. Trimming left V 5 bases short and J 2 bases short, with 17 bases between. As DNA, the CDR3 is TGCGCCAGCAGCGCAAGACGAGGGCTAAACACAGATACGCAGTATTTT. Encoded protein: CASSARRGLNTDTQYF.

The chain links TRBV7-3 to TRBJ2-3; TRBD2 matches 13 bases. The CDR3 length is 18 residues. CDR1 SGHTA and CDR2 FQGTGA come from the germline V gene. V shed 0 bases and J 1 base; nucleotides not matched to a gene: 4. The CDR3 DNA reads as TGTGCCAGCAGCTTAACGACTGGACTAGCGGGAGGCACAGATACGCAGTATTTT. It specifies CASSLTTGLAGGTDTQYF.

This clone was seen once. The chain couples TRBV11-2 to TRBJ1-1; 10 positions agree with TRBD1. CDR3 length: 15 amino acids. Germline-derived CDR1 and CDR2 are SGHAT and FQNNGV. V was clipped by 4 bases and J by 4 bases; unmatched bases: 6. The CDR3 sequence: CASSYADRGLTEAFF. CDR3 coding DNA: TGTGCCAGCAGCTACGCCGACAGGGGGCTCACTGAAGCTTTCTTT.

The chain has TRBV29-1 and TRBJ2-3; TRBD1 agrees at 7 bases. The germline gives CDR1 SQVTM, CDR2 ANQGSEA. The CDR3 sequence is 12 residues long. With 4 bases clipped from V and 6 bases from J, the junction kept 4 bases outside the gene matches. The CDR3 DNA reads as TGCAGCGTTGTCGGCAGGGGGGATACGCAGTATTTT. Translation: CSVVGRGDTQYF.

This clone occurred a few times. The CDR3 reads CASSPTNTGELFF. CDR3 nucleotide sequence: TGTGCCAGCAGTCCTACTAACACCGGGGAGCTGTTTTTT. The rearrangement joins TRBV11-2 to TRBJ2-2; D is unresolved. Per germline, CDR1 SGHAT and CDR2 FQNNGV. The length of the CDR3 is 13 residues. The V gene lost 6 bases and the J gene lost 2 bases, with 7 bases spanning the gap.

The chain couples TRBV5-6 to TRBJ2-7; D possibly corresponds to TRBD1 (6 bases). Germline V gene sequence: CDR1 SGHDT, CDR2 YYEEEE. CDR3 size: 15 residues. V was cut by 4 bases and J by 7 bases, with 21 bases left in between. The CDR3 DNA follows: TGTGCCAGCAGCACCATGGGGGCCGAATTGCTTGAGCAGTACTTC. This sequence encodes CASSTMGAELLEQYF. The full variable domain, in which reference TRBV5-6 and TRBJ2-7 provide the parts outside the CDR3, is DAGVTQSPTHLIKTRGQQVTLRCSPKSGHDTVSWYQQALGQGPQFIFQYYEEEERQRGNFPDRFSGHQFPNYSSELNVNALLLGDSALYLCASSTMGAELLEQYFGPGTRLTVT.

The CDR3 loop reads CASSQDERVRRPEAFF. CDR3 bases: TGCGCCAGCAGCCAAGATGAGAGGGTAAGGAGGCCTGAAGCTTTCTTT. The V call is TRBV4-1, the J call TRBJ1-1; D remains unclear. V gave up 0 bases and J gave up 6 bases, with 17 bases separating them. This CDR3 region has 16 residues. The germline gives CDR1 MGHRA, CDR2 YSYEKL.

The chain uses TRBV2 and TRBJ1-1; D not certain. CDR1 and CDR2 (germline): SNHLY, FYNNEI. Between the trimmed V and J ends, which lost 5 bases and 1 base, there was a span of 8 bases. The CDR3 contains 13 residues. The CDR3 DNA follows: TGTGCCAGCAGTTTACGGGGGAACACTGAAGCTTTCTTT. Its protein is CASSLRGNTEAFF.

The rearrangement joins TRBV6-4 to TRBJ1-2; D is ambiguous. The CDR3 extends over 14 amino acids. CDR1 MRHNA and CDR2 SNTAGT come from the germline V gene. V shed 0 bases and J shed 6 bases, with 11 bases lying between them. The CDR3 reads CASSDSTLRDGYTF. In DNA, the CDR3 is TGTGCCAGCAGTGACTCGACCCTTCGGGATGGCTACACCTTC.